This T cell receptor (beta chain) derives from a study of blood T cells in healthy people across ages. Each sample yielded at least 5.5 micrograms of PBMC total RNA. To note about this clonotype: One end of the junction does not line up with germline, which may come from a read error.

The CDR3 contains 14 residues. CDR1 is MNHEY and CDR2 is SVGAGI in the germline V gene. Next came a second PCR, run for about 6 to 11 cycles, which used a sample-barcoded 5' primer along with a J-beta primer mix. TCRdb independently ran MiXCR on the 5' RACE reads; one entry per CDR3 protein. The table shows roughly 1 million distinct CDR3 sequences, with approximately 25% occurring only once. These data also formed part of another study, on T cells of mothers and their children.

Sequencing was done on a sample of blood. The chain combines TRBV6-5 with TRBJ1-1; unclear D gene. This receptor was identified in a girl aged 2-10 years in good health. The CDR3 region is CASSYAVRETGAFF. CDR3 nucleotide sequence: TGTGCCAGCAGTTACGCCGTCCGGGAGACTGGAGCTTTCTTT.